Presented here are 2 T cell receptor beta chains from one specimen sequenced in a study of cytomegalovirus exposure and HLA in healthy donors. PCR amplification relied on 60 Vbeta primers (plus 13 Jbeta primers). Libraries were prepared by immunoSEQ multiplex PCR; TCRdb keeps only in-frame clonotypes and omits some of them. Here the sample spans approximately 190,000 clones, roughly an eighth being singletons. The sequenced sample was PBMCs. These receptors were taken from a man between 50 and 59 years old in good health and CMV-seropositive.

The rearrangement uses TRBV6-5 and TRBJ2-3; TRBD1 might be the D (5 bases). The CDR3 has 14 amino acids. Germline-derived CDR1 and CDR2 are MNHEY and SVGAGI. V lost 10 bases and J lost 1, with 15 bases in between. CDR3 sequence (DNA): TGTGCCACCCGACAGCTGTCGGGCACAGATACGCAGTATTTT. This translates into CATRQLSGTDTQYF.

This clone has a handful of counts. The rearrangement uses TRBV18 and TRBJ2-5; TRBD1 aligns across 10 bases. Germline V gives CDR1 KGHSH, CDR2 LQKENI. This CDR3 has 15 amino acids. The J segment lost 9 bases and the V segment lost 6 bases, leaving 13 bases of the junction unmatched. The CDR3 nucleotides read TGTGCCAGCTCCCCCAGGGACGGGACAGGGGACTCCCAGTACTTC. Translation gives CASSPRDGTGDSQYF. The full variable domain, its missing parts supplied by reference TRBV18 and TRBJ2-5, is NAGVMQNPRHLVRRRGQEARLRCSPMKGHSHVYWYRQLPEEGLKFMVYLQKENIIDESGMPKERFSAEFPKEGPSILRIQQVVRGDSAAYFCASSPRDGTGDSQYFGPGTRLLVL.